Following are 17 T cell receptor beta chains from one sample sequenced in a study of early T cells in non-severe SARS-CoV-2 infection. TCRdb used MiXCR to reprocess the 5' RACE reads, holding one entry per CDR3 protein. The sample consists of 100,000 to 150,000 distinct CDR3 sequences, approximately 15% of them appearing once. What was sequenced was whole blood. Every receptor here comes from an adult who was a healthcare worker with PCR-confirmed SARS-CoV-2 infection or an uninfected control (not recorded which).

This clonotype turned up a few times. A read error may account for a junction end that differs from germline. The chain combines TRBV15 with TRBJ1-2; D ambiguous. The CDR3 contains 15 residues. Germline-derived CDR1 and CDR2 are LNHNV and YYDKDF (reference sequence). The CDR3: CATSHASRTKYGYTF. DNA of the CDR3: TGTGCCACCAGCCACGCCTCGCGGACTAAATATGGCTACACCTTC.

The sample holds a few counts of this clonotype. The chain carries TRBV19 and TRBJ1-1; 9 positions agree with TRBD1. The CDR3 runs 14 residues. The junction had 7 bases not matched to a gene; V was cut back by 7 bases and J by 4 bases. Germline V lookup: CDR1 LNHDA, CDR2 SQIVND (reference sequence). The CDR3 loop is CASKPDRGRTEAFF. The CDR3 bases are TGTGCCAGTAAACCGGACAGGGGACGCACTGAAGCTTTCTTT.

This clonotype was seen ten or more times. The V and J genes are TRBV5-4 and TRBJ2-3; 9 bases agree with TRBD2. V was pared by 0 bases and J by 7 bases, with 9 bases of the junction left unmatched. CDR3 length: 16 residues. The germline CDR1 and CDR2 sequences are SGHNT and YYREEE (reference sequence). The CDR3 region has the DNA TGTGCCAGCAGCTTGGGCAGGACTAGCGCGATCTATACGCAGTATTTT. Its protein product is CASSLGRTSAIYTQYF. Variable domain in full (rest from reference TRBV5-4 and TRBJ2-3): ETGVTQSPTHLIKTRGQQVTLRCSSQSGHNTVSWYQQALGQGPQFIFQYYREEENGRGNFPPRFSGLQFPNYSSELNVNALELDDSALYLCASSLGRTSAIYTQYFGPGTRLTVL.

There are many counts of this clonotype. The chain has TRBV19 and TRBJ1-2, with a weak D call TRBD1 (6 bases). Germline CDR1 is LNHDA and CDR2 is SQIVND (reference sequence). CDR3 length equals 14 residues. Deletions cut 5 bases from V and 6 bases from J, with 16 bases between. CDR3 sequence reads: CASSGANRVDGYTF. The CDR3, as DNA: TGTGCCAGTAGTGGAGCCAACAGGGTGGATGGCTACACCTTC.

This clonotype was observed a handful of times. The CDR3 nucleotides read TGTGCCAGCAGCGCTGGAGGCGGACAAGAGACCCAGTACTTC. It is translated as CASSAGGGQETQYF. The chain recombines TRBV5-4 with TRBJ2-5; possibly TRBD2 for D (5 bases). The germline V and J ends were trimmed by 4 bases and 2 bases, with 12 bases remaining between them. The CDR3 consists of 14 residues. Germline loops: CDR1 SGHNT, CDR2 YYREEE (reference sequence).

The chain employs TRBV20-1 and TRBJ1-2; 8 bases map to TRBD1. The V gene end was trimmed by 0 bases and the J gene end by 8 bases; junction bases not matched to a gene: 11. CDR1 and CDR2 (germline): DFQATT, SNEGSKA (reference sequence). The CDR3 is 15 amino acids. CDR3: CSARDLVRGREGYTF. The CDR3 DNA reads as TGCAGTGCTAGAGATCTGGTCAGGGGGCGCGAGGGCTACACCTTC.

This clonotype was observed at least ten times. The CDR3 DNA follows: TGTGCCAGCAGCCGAGGGAGAAATTCACCCCTCCACTTT. Encoded protein: CASSRGRNSPLHF. The rearrangement uses TRBV12-3 or TRBV12-4 and TRBJ1-6; D not resolved. There are 13 residues in the CDR3. V was cut by 6 bases and J by 7 bases, with 10 bases left in between.

The chain uses TRBV29-1 and TRBJ1-1; D is unresolved. Germline V gene data show CDR1 as SQVTM and CDR2 as ANQGSEA. The CDR3 has 12 residues. Trimming cost V 5 bases and J 1 base, with 8 bases left between them. The CDR3 nucleotides are TGCAGCGTTAGGGTATCGAACACTGAAGCTTTCTTT. It yields the protein CSVRVSNTEAFF. The full variable domain, in which reference TRBV29-1 and TRBJ1-1 provide the parts outside the CDR3, is SAVISQKPSRDICQRGTSLTIQCQVDSQVTMMFWYRQQPGQSLTLIATANQGSEATYESGFVIDKFPISRPNLTFSTLTVSNMSPEDSSIYLCSVRVSNTEAFFGQGTRLTVV.

The sample holds many counts of this clonotype. V usage is TRBV19 and J usage is TRBJ2-1, with a weak D call TRBD2 (6 bases). Germline CDR1 and CDR2: LNHDA and SQIVND (reference sequence). The CDR3 contains 15 residues. The germline V and J ends were trimmed by 1 base and 6 bases, with 13 bases remaining between them. Written as DNA, the CDR3 is TGTGCCAGTAGTATAGGGGACTGGAGGGGCAATGAGCAGTTCTTC. Translating gives CASSIGDWRGNEQFF.

This clonotype has a handful of counts. The chain couples TRBV11-2 to TRBJ1-6; weak D call: TRBD1 (5 bases). V lost 5 bases to trimming and J lost 10 bases, with 15 bases between them. Germline V lookup: CDR1 SGHAT, CDR2 FQNNGV. The CDR3 runs to 14 residues. CDR3 in amino acids: CASSLSGLSSPLHF. Here the CDR3 DNA reads TGTGCCAGCAGCCTGTCGGGACTAAGCTCACCCCTCCACTTT.

This rearrangement joins TRBV3-1 to TRBJ2-7; D possibly corresponds to TRBD2 (6 bases). V lost 3 bases, J lost 7 bases, and 10 bases lay in between. This CDR3 region has 12 residues. Germline V gene data show CDR1 as LGHDT and CDR2 as YNNKEL (reference sequence). The CDR3 spells CASSQSGREQYF. CDR3 nucleotide sequence: TGTGCCAGCAGCCAGAGTGGGAGGGAGCAGTACTTC.

This clonotype was detected only a few times. The chain combines TRBV15 with TRBJ2-5; D is perhaps TRBD1 (6 bases). Per germline, CDR1 LNHNV and CDR2 YYDKDF (reference sequence). Trimming removed 6 bases from V and 0 bases from J, with 14 bases in between. The CDR3 has 15 residues. Here the CDR3 DNA reads TGTGCCACCAGTAAGACCGGGACATACCAAGAGACCCAGTACTTC. Amino acids: CATSKTGTYQETQYF. The full variable domain, rest sourced from reference TRBV15 and TRBJ2-5, is DAMVIQNPRYQVTQFGKPVTLSCSQTLNHNVMYWYQQKSSQAPKLLFHYYDKDFNNEADTPDNFQSRRPNTSFCFLDIRSPGLGDTAMYLCATSKTGTYQETQYFGPGTRLLVL.

There are a few counts of this clonotype. The gene calls are TRBV2 and TRBJ2-5, with D possibly being TRBD1 (6 bases). This CDR3 contains 14 residues. The germline V and J ends were trimmed by 5 bases and 1 base, with 11 bases remaining between them. CDR1 and CDR2 from the germline V gene are SNHLY and FYNNEI. This CDR3 reads CASSNQGGQETQYF. The CDR3 DNA sequence: TGTGCCAGCAGTAACCAAGGGGGCCAAGAGACCCAGTACTTC.

This clonotype turned up a few times. The gene calls are TRBV19 and TRBJ2-1; D remains ambiguous. The CDR3 is made up of 13 amino acids. From germline, CDR1 is LNHDA and CDR2 SQIVND (reference sequence). V lost 10 bases, J lost 9 bases, and 19 bases lay in between. The CDR3 protein is CATFSPGKGEQFF. The CDR3 DNA follows: TGTGCCACCTTTTCACCTGGGAAAGGTGAGCAGTTCTTC.

This chain joins TRBV9 and TRBJ1-6; D remains unclear. The CDR3 runs 13 residues. Germline CDR1 reads SGDLS; CDR2 reads YYNGEE. V was cut by 5 bases and J by 7 bases, with 10 bases left in between. This CDR3 is CASSETANSPLHF. Here the CDR3 DNA reads TGTGCCAGCAGTGAAACAGCAAATTCACCCCTCCACTTT.

This clonotype showed up just a few times. This chain uses TRBV7-9 with TRBJ2-1; D gene ambiguous. Germline V gene data show CDR1 as SEHNR and CDR2 as FQNEAQ (reference sequence). The CDR3 is made up of 11 amino acids. The ends were cut back, 6 bases at V and 8 bases at J, with 8 bases in the middle. The CDR3 protein is CASRYTYEQFF. The CDR3 DNA sequence: TGTGCCAGCAGGTACACATATGAGCAGTTCTTC.

The CDR3 is CSARGGRLAGRTDTQYF. The CDR3 DNA is TGCAGTGCTAGAGGGGGCCGACTAGCGGGGCGCACAGATACGCAGTATTTT. The chain recombines TRBV20-1 with TRBJ2-3; 11 nucleotides align to TRBD2. The germline V gene has CDR1 DFQATT and CDR2 SNEGSKA (reference sequence). The length of the CDR3 is 17 residues. Trimming removed 1 base from V and 1 base from J; junction bases left unmatched: 7.